The 20 T cell receptor beta chains below come from one sample, sequenced in a study of early T cells in non-severe SARS-CoV-2 infection (dated by TCRdb to the early 2020s). Library method: 5' RACE. Sequencing instrument: NextSeq 500. TCRdb ran its own pipeline on the public reads, namely fastp trimming at Q25 and MiXCR clone calling, and kept in-frame beta chains. Rows are combined by CDR3 protein, so each entry shows the most common genes and DNA. The table for this sample lists about 110,000 distinct CDR3 sequences; roughly 11% of them were counted only once. The top ten clonotypes cover under 9% of the sample. The sequencing input was whole blood. These receptor sequences come from an adult who was a healthcare worker with PCR-confirmed SARS-CoV-2 infection or an uninfected control (not recorded which).

CDR3 bases: TGCGCCAGCAGCTTGGTCGGCCAGGGGGCAACGGATACGCAGTATTTT. Its protein product is CASSLVGQGATDTQYF. This sequence joins TRBV5-1 and TRBJ2-3, with 8 nucleotides matching TRBD1. V shed 0 bases, J shed 6 bases, and the junction held 9 bases outside the gene matches. Germline V gene data show CDR1 as SGHRS and CDR2 as YFSETQ. The length of the CDR3 is 16 residues. The whole variable domain, filled in from reference TRBV5-1 and TRBJ2-3, reads KAGVTQTPRYLIKTRGQQVTLSCSPISGHRSVSWYQQTPGQGLQFLFEYFSETQRNKGNFPGRFSGRQFSNSRSEMNVSTLELGDSALYLCASSLVGQGATDTQYFGPGTRLTVL.

This clonotype has ten or more counts. The chain combines TRBV4-2 with TRBJ2-6; the D gene is possibly TRBD2 (5 bases). V was cut by 0 bases and J by 2 bases, with 8 bases left in between. The germline CDR1 and CDR2 sequences are LGHNA and YNFKEQ. The CDR3 sequence is 16 residues long. This CDR3 reads CASSQDSGTGANVLTF. CDR3 in DNA: TGTGCCAGCAGCCAAGACTCCGGGACTGGGGCCAACGTCCTGACTTTC.

The chain carries TRBV28 and TRBJ2-7; D not resolved. V was trimmed by 5 bases and J by 7 bases, leaving 12 bases between them. The CDR3 totals 12 residues. Germline V gene lookup returns CDR1 MDHEN and CDR2 SYDVKM. The DNA for the CDR3 is TGTGCCAGCAGTCCCAACGATGGGGAGCAGTACTTC. It is translated as CASSPNDGEQYF.

This clonotype was observed many times. The V and J genes are TRBV20-1 and TRBJ2-3; D perhaps matches TRBD2 (6 bases). The CDR3 covers 15 residues. Germline-derived CDR1 and CDR2 are DFQATT and SNEGSKA (reference sequence). The V gene lost 2 bases and the J gene lost 3 bases, with 15 bases spanning the gap. The chain's CDR3 is CSARLAGKGTDTQYF. CDR3 nucleotide sequence: TGCAGTGCTAGACTGGCGGGAAAGGGGACAGATACGCAGTATTTT.

This clonotype appeared a few times. The CDR3 is CASSNGLAGGPAYEQYF. Here the CDR3 DNA reads TGTGCCAGCAGTAATGGACTAGCGGGAGGGCCTGCCTACGAGCAGTACTTC. The chain is built from TRBV12-3 or TRBV12-4 and TRBJ2-7, with 15 nucleotides matching TRBD2. Unmatched junction bases numbered 7, after V lost 5 bases and J lost 2 bases. The CDR3 spans 17 residues.

This clonotype was picked up a small number of times. The chain carries TRBV12-3 or TRBV12-4 and TRBJ1-5; D uncertain. The CDR3 contains 13 residues. V lost 1 base to trimming and J lost 7 bases, with 8 bases between them. The CDR3 sequence is CASSLGLGQPQHF. CDR3 bases: TGTGCCAGCAGTTTAGGACTTGGGCAGCCCCAGCATTTT.

This clonotype was seen a few times. The chain has TRBV20-1 and TRBJ2-2; tentatively, D is TRBD1 (5 bases). The germline V gene encodes CDR1 DFQATT and CDR2 SNEGSKA (reference sequence). The CDR3 spans 13 residues. V shed 1 base and J shed 2 bases, with 5 bases lying between them. CDR3 DNA: TGCAGTGCTAGAGGGGGCAACACCGGGGAGCTGTTTTTT. Residues: CSARGGNTGELFF.

The DNA for the CDR3 is TGTGCCAGCAGCCAAGGTTTATGGTCGGACCGAACCAATGAGCAGTTCTTC. Translation gives CASSQGLWSDRTNEQFF. The chain carries TRBV14 and TRBJ2-1, with D uncertain. The CDR3 runs 17 residues. From germline, CDR1 is SGHDN and CDR2 FVKESK. Trimming pared 1 base from V and 6 bases from J, leaving 19 bases between.

Only a few counts were recorded for this clonotype. CDR3 protein: CSVEATGFNYGYTF. In nucleotides, the CDR3 is TGCAGCGTTGAGGCGACAGGCTTTAACTATGGCTACACCTTC. This chain joins TRBV29-1 and TRBJ1-2, with D tentatively TRBD1 (6 bases). The CDR3 covers 14 residues. From germline, CDR1 is SQVTM and CDR2 ANQGSEA. Trimming stripped 3 bases from V and 1 base from J, with 12 bases between.

This clonotype was picked up many times. This chain uses TRBV11-2 with TRBJ1-2; D not resolved. The V gene's germline CDR1 is SGHAT and CDR2 FQNNGV. The CDR3 is 13 amino acids. Trimming left V 4 bases short and J 0 bases short, with 6 bases between. The CDR3 protein is CASSSPPNYGYTF. The CDR3 bases are TGTGCCAGCAGCTCCCCCCCTAACTATGGCTACACCTTC. Full variable domain (remainder filled in from reference TRBV11-2 and TRBJ1-2): EAGVAQSPRYKIIEKRQSVAFWCNPISGHATLYWYQQILGQGPKLLIQFQNNGVVDDSQLPKDRFSAERLKGVDSTLKIQPAKLEDSAVYLCASSSPPNYGYTFGSGTRLTVV.

This clonotype was detected only a few times. The chain uses TRBV11-2 and TRBJ2-5, with TRBD2 matching 8 bases. The CDR3 spans 14 residues. Trimming at V came to 1 base and at J to 4 bases, leaving 2 bases not matched to a gene. CDR1 SGHAT and CDR2 FQNNGV come from the germline V gene. The DNA of the CDR3 is TGTGCCAGCAGCTTAGTAGCGGGGCCAGAGACCCAGTACTTC. Protein sequence: CASSLVAGPETQYF.

This CDR3 is CASSFGSGQETQYF. In DNA, the CDR3 is TGTGCCAGCAGTTTTGGGAGCGGCCAAGAGACCCAGTACTTC. The rearrangement joins TRBV12-3 or TRBV12-4 to TRBJ2-5; possibly TRBD2 for D (5 bases). Trimming took off 3 bases at V and 1 base at J, with 9 bases between the two ends. This CDR3 has 14 residues.

V usage is TRBV5-4 and J usage is TRBJ2-7, with 7 bases fitting TRBD1. This CDR3 has 14 amino acids. Germline CDR1 is SGHNT and CDR2 is YYREEE (reference sequence). V shed 4 bases, J shed 0 bases, and the junction held 4 bases outside the gene matches. The CDR3 protein is CASSLGQHSYEQYF. As DNA, the CDR3 is TGTGCCAGCAGCCTGGGACAGCACTCCTACGAGCAGTACTTC.

This clonotype was detected ten times or more. The rearrangement links TRBV28 to TRBJ2-3; the match to TRBD2 covers 8 bases. This CDR3 is 19 amino acids long. In germline, CDR1 is MDHEN, CDR2 SYDVKM. With V trimmed by 3 bases and J by 1 base, 15 bases remained unmatched. This chain's CDR3 is CASSLAGVERESGTDTQYF. The CDR3, as DNA: TGTGCCAGCAGTTTGGCAGGGGTTGAGCGGGAGAGCGGCACAGATACGCAGTATTTT.

This clonotype was recorded many times. This chain links TRBV7-8 with TRBJ1-2; possible D gene TRBD1, 5 bases. Germline CDR1 reads SGHVS; CDR2 reads FQNEAQ. The CDR3 runs 18 residues. Between the trimmed V and J ends, which lost 2 bases and 7 bases, there was a span of 26 bases. This CDR3 reads CASSLLGTAAGLGIGYTF. In DNA, the CDR3 is TGTGCCAGCAGCTTATTGGGGACTGCGGCGGGTCTGGGAATTGGCTACACCTTC.

The chain has TRBV5-1 and TRBJ2-7; the D is unclear. V dropped 4 bases and J dropped 7 bases, with 15 bases sitting between them. Germline V lookup: CDR1 SGHRS, CDR2 YFSETQ. The length of the CDR3 is 13 residues. The CDR3 region has the DNA TGCGCCAGCAGCCTACGGATAGCAGGAGAGCAGTACTTC. Its protein product is CASSLRIAGEQYF.

V gene TRBV6-5 combines with J gene TRBJ2-3; TRBD2 aligns across 10 bases. CDR3 length equals 17 residues. Germline V gives CDR1 MNHEY, CDR2 SVGAGI. V trimming: 5 bases; J trimming: 0 bases; junction bases outside the gene matches: 8. Here the CDR3 reads CASSDRTSGSSTDTQYF. CDR3 in DNA: TGTGCCAGCAGTGATCGGACTAGCGGCAGTAGCACAGATACGCAGTATTTT.

J is TRBJ2-3 and V is TRBV9; D is uncertain. The V end lost 1 base, the J end lost 2 bases, and 8 bases lay between the germline ends. Germline assignment: CDR1 SGDLS and CDR2 YYNGEE. The CDR3 is made up of 14 amino acids. CDR3 bases: TGTGCCAGCAGCGTAAATGATTACACAGATACGCAGTATTTT. Translating it yields CASSVNDYTDTQYF.

This clonotype was seen ten or more times. V is TRBV7-2 and J is TRBJ1-1, with a tentative D call TRBD1 (5 bases). This CDR3 comprises 15 residues. V gave up 2 bases and J gave up 0 bases, with 10 bases separating them. Germline V gives CDR1 SGHTA, CDR2 FQGNSA. The DNA of the CDR3 is TGTGCCAGCAGCTTAATGCAGGGAATGAACACTGAAGCTTTCTTT. Amino acids: CASSLMQGMNTEAFF.

The chain is built from TRBV6-2 or TRBV6-3 and TRBJ2-7; D is unresolved. Germline loops: CDR1 MNHEY, CDR2 SVGEGT. The germline V and J ends were trimmed by 8 bases and 3 bases, with 17 bases remaining between them. The CDR3 is 14 residues long. CDR3 nucleotides: TGTGCCAGCCTGACGGGCCCAAGGGACTACGAGCAGTACTTC. Its translation: CASLTGPRDYEQYF.